Below, one T cell receptor beta chain is given with its context. Its antigen is not identified. Donors counted as nominally healthy when sampled, yet unrecorded immune exposures were likely. Germline V gene lookup returns CDR1 SQVTM and CDR2 ANQGSEA. The CDR3 spans 15 residues. Trimming at V came to 1 base and at J to 5 bases, leaving 7 bases not matched to a gene. Primers included in the PCR were 60 Vbeta and 13 Jbeta primers. Clones were sequenced by immunoSEQ multiplex PCR, and TCRdb holds only the in-frame ones, with some missing. This sample has about 100,000 clones, with more than 75% found just once. This sample is part of a study of cytomegalovirus exposure and HLA in healthy donors. Findings of the study overall: The investigators catalogued 180 or so TCR beta chains as cytomegalovirus-associated. High specificity and sensitivity for cytomegalovirus status were reported for the classifier.

The V gene is TRBV29-1, the J gene TRBJ2-7; 11 nucleotides match TRBD2. The receptor's source is a woman aged 55-69 years in good health and CMV-seronegative. The material sequenced was PBMCs. Written as DNA, the CDR3 is TGCAGCGTTGAAGGGGTTAGCGGGAGGGTAGACGAGCAGTACTTC. Residues: CSVEGVSGRVDEQYF.